This record covers a single T cell receptor beta chain. Only in-frame clones appear in the TCRdb table, and some are missing; sequencing was by immunoSEQ multiplex PCR. Of 310,000 or so clones in the sample, around 87% were seen once. This specimen comes from a study of blood T cell repertoires in COVID-19. Study details: COVID-19 samples collected from the United States, Italy and Spain covered acute and convalescent phases. T cells, B-cell-depleted T cells, or PBMCs supplied cDNA or gDNA.

V was shortened by 2 bases and J by 0 bases, with 7 bases between the two germline ends. The CDR3 extends over 14 amino acids. The V gene's germline CDR1 is MNHEY and CDR2 SVGEGT. This clonotype was obtained from a man aged 50 to 60 with active or convalescent COVID-19. Source material: peripheral blood. The chain carries TRBV6-2 or TRBV6-3 and TRBJ1-1; no firm D call. The CDR3 region has the DNA TGTGCCAGCAGTTACGCTTCGGTGAACACTGAAGCTTTCTTT. Translated, it gives CASSYASVNTEAFF.